This T cell receptor (beta chain) was identified in a study of T cell responses to AZD1222 COVID-19 vaccine. Study-wide results and caveats: Among vaccine-associated CD4 TCRs, coverage spanned spike, with dominance at 160-218 and 743-854.

A word on this clone: The antigen remains unidentified.

CDR3 length: 13 residues. Trimming removed 6 bases at V and 7 bases at J, with 13 bases between. The germline V gene encodes CDR1 WSHSY and CDR2 SAAADI. The assay was immunoSEQ multiplex PCR, and TCRdb's table has in-frame clones only and misses some. The data contain 95,000 to 150,000 clones, around 93% of them singletons. The receptor's source is an adult in good health. The sequencing used peripheral blood, collected on day 0 of AZD1222 vaccination. This chain connects TRBV10-2 to TRBJ2-1; D tentatively reads TRBD1 or TRBD2 (5 bases each). In DNA, the CDR3 is TGCGCCAGCAGCGGGACGTGGGGGAATGAGCAGTTCTTC. Its protein is CASSGTWGNEQFF.